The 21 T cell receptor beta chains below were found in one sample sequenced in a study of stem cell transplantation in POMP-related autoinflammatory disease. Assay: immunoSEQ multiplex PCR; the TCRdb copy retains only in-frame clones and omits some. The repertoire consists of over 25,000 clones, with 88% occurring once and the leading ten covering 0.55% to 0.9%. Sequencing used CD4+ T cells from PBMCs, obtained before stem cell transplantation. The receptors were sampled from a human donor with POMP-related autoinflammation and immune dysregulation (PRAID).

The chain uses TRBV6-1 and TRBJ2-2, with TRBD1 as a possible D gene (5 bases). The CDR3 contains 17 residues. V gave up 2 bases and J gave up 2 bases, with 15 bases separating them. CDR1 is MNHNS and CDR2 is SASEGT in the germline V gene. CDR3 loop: CASSESISGPNTGELFF. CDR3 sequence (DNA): TGTGCCAGCAGTGAATCCATCTCAGGGCCTAACACCGGGGAGCTGTTTTTT.

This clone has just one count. The CDR3 protein is CASSLGGSYTF. DNA for the CDR3: TGTGCCAGCAGCTTGGGGGGAAGCTACACCTTC. The chain has TRBV7-9 and TRBJ1-2, with D perhaps TRBD1 (5 bases). The V gene lost 3 bases and the J gene lost 9 bases, with 8 bases spanning the gap. The germline V gene encodes CDR1 SEHNR and CDR2 FQNEAQ (reference sequence). The CDR3 has 11 residues.

CDR3 in amino acids: CASSPGLAGASEQFF. The CDR3 coding sequence is TGTGCCAGCAGCCCGGGACTAGCGGGGGCTAGTGAGCAGTTCTTC. This chain uses TRBV11-1 with TRBJ2-1; 14 bases align to TRBD2. The CDR3 is 15 amino acids. After removal of 5 bases from V and 9 bases from J, the junction contained 6 bases not matched to a gene. Germline V lookup: CDR1 SGHAT, CDR2 FQDESV (reference sequence).

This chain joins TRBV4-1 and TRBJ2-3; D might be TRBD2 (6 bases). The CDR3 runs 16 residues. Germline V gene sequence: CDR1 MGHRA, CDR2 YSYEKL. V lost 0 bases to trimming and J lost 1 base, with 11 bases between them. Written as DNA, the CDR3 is TGCGCCAGCAGCCAAGATATCGTAGCGGGCACAGATACGCAGTATTTT. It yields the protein CASSQDIVAGTDTQYF.

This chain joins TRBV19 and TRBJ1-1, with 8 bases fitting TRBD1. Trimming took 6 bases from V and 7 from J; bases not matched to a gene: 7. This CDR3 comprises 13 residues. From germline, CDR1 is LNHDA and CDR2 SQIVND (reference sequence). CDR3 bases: TGTGCCAGTAGCAGGGACAGGCCTCTTGAAGCTTTCTTT. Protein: CASSRDRPLEAFF. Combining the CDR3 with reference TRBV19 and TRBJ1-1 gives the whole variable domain DGGITQSPKYLFRKEGQNVTLSCEQNLNHDAMYWYRQDPGQGLRLIYYSQIVNDFQKGDIAEGYSVSREKKESFPLTVTSAQKNPTAFYLCASSRDRPLEAFFGQGTRLTVV.

CDR3 region: CASSLFGQSYEQYF. For the CDR3, the DNA is TGTGCCAGCAGTTTATTTGGGCAGTCCTACGAGCAGTACTTC. This chain links TRBV27 with TRBJ2-7; unclear D gene. There are 14 residues in the CDR3. CDR1 is MNHEY, CDR2 SMNVEV, per germline (reference sequence). With 1 base removed from V and 1 base from J, the gap between germline ends came to 8 bases.

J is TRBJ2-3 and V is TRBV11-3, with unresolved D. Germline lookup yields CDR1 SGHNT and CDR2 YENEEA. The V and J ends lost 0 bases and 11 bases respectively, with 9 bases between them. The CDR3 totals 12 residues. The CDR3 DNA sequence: TGTGCCAGCAGCTTAGATCTGAAGGGGCAGTATTTT. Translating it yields CASSLDLKGQYF.

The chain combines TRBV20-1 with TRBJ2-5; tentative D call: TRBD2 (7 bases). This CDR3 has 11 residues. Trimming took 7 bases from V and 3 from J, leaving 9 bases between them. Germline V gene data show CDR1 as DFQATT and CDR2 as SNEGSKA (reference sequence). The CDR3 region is CSGEGEETQYF. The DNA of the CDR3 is TGCAGTGGGGAGGGGGAAGAGACCCAGTACTTC.

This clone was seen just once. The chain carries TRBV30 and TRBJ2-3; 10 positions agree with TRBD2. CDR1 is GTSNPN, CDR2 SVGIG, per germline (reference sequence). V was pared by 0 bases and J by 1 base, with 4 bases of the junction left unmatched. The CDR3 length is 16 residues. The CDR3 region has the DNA TGTGCCTGGAGTGTACGAGGGACTAGCGGCACAGATACGCAGTATTTT. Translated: CAWSVRGTSGTDTQYF.

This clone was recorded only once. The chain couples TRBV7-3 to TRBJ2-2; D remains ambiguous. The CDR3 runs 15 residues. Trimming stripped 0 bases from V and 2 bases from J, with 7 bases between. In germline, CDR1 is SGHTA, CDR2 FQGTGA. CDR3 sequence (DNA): TGTGCCAGCAGCTTAACGGCCTCAAACACCGGGGAGCTGTTTTTT. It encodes CASSLTASNTGELFF.

CDR3 sequence reads: CASTLPGGRSPLHF. The CDR3 nucleotides read TGTGCCAGCACCCTCCCAGGGGGAAGGTCACCCCTCCACTTT. The rearrangement joins TRBV28 to TRBJ1-6, with 7 bases lining up with TRBD1. The V and J ends lost 7 bases and 10 bases, in that order; junction bases with no gene match: 10. Per germline, CDR1 MDHEN and CDR2 SYDVKM. This CDR3 contains 14 residues. Full variable domain (outside the CDR3, taken from reference TRBV28 and TRBJ1-6): DVKVTQSSRYLVKRTGEKVFLECVQDMDHENMFWYRQDPGLGLRLIYFSYDVKMKEKGDIPEGYSVSREKKERFSLILESASTNQTSMYLCASTLPGGRSPLHFGNGTRLTVT.

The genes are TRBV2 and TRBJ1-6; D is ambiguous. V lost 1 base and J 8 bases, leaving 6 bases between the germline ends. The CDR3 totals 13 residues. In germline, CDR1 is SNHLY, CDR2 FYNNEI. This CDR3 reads CASSEEGDSPLHF. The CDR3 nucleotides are TGTGCCAGCAGTGAAGAGGGAGATTCACCCCTCCACTTT.

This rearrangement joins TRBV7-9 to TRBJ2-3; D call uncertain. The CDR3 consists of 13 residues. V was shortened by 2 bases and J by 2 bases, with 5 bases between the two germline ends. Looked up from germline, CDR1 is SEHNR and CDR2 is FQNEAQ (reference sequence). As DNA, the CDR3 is TGTGCCAGCAGCTTAAAAATCACAGATACGCAGTATTTT. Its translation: CASSLKITDTQYF.

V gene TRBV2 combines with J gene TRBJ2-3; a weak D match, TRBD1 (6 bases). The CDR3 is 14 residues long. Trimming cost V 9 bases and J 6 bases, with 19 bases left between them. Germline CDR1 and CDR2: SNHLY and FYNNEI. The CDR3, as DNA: TGTGCCAGTCTGGGGGCCCTCCCGGGGGATACGCAGTATTTT. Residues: CASLGALPGDTQYF.

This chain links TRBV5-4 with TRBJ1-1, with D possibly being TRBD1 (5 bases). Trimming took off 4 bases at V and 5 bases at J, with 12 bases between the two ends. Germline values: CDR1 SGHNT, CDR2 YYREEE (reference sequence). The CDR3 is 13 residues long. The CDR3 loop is CASSQDSWTEAFF. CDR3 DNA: TGTGCCAGCAGCCAAGACAGTTGGACTGAAGCTTTCTTT.

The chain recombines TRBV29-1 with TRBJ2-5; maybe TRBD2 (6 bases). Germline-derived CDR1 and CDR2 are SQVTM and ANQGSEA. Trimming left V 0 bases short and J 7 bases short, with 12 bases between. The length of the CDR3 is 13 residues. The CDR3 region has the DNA TGCAGCGTTGAAGATGGGGGGTTCGGGACCCAGTACTTC. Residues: CSVEDGGFGTQYF.

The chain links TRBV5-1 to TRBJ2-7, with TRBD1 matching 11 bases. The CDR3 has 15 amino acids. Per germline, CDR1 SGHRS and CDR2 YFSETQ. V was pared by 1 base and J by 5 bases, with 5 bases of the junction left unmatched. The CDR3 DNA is TGCGCCAGCAGCTTGAGTCGGGACAGGGGGAACGAGCAGTACTTC. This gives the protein CASSLSRDRGNEQYF.

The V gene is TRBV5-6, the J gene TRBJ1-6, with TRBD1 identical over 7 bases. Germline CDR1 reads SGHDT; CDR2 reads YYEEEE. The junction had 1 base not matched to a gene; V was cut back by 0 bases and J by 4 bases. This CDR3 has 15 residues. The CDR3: CASSLGQGYNSPLHF. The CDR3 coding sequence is TGTGCCAGCAGCTTGGGACAGGGATATAATTCACCCCTCCACTTT.

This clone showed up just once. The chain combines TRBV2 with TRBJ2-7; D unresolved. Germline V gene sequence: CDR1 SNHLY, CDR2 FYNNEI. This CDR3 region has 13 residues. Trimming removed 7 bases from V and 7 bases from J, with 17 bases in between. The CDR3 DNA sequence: TGTGCCAGCAATGGTGGGTCCCCTTTGGAGCAGTACTTC. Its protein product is CASNGGSPLEQYF.

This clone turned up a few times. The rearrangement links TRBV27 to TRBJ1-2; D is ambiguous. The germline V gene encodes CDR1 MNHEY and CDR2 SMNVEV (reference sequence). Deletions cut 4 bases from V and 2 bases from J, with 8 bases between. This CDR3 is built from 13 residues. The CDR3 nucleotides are TGTGCCAGCAGTTCAGAGTTGAACTATGGCTACACCTTC. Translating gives CASSSELNYGYTF.

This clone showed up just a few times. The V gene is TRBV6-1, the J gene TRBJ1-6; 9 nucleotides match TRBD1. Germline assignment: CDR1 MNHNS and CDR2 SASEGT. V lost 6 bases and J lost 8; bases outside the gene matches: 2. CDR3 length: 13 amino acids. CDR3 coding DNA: TGTGCCAGCAGGAGGACAGGGGATTCACCCCTCCACTTT. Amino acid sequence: CASRRTGDSPLHF.